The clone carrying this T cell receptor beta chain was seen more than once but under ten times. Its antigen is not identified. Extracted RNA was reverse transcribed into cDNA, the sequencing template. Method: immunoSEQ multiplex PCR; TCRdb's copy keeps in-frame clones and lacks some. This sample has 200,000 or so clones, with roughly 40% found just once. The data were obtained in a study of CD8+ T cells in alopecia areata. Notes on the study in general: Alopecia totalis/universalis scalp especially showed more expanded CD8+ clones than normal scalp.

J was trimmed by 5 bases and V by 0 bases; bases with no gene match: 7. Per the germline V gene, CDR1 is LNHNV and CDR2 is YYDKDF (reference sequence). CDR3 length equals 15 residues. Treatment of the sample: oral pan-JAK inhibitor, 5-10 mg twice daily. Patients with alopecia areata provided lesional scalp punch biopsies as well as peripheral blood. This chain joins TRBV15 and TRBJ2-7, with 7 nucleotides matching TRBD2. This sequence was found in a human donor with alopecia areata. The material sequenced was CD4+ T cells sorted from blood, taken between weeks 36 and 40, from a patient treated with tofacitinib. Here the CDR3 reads CATSRDGREIDEQYF. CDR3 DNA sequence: TGTGCCACCAGCAGAGATGGGCGGGAGATAGACGAGCAGTACTTC. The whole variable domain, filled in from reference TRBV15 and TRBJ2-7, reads DAMVIQNPRYQVTQFGKPVTLSCSQTLNHNVMYWYQQKSSQAPKLLFHYYDKDFNNEADTPDNFQSRRPNTSFCFLDIRSPGLGDTAMYLCATSRDGREIDEQYFGPGTRLTVT.